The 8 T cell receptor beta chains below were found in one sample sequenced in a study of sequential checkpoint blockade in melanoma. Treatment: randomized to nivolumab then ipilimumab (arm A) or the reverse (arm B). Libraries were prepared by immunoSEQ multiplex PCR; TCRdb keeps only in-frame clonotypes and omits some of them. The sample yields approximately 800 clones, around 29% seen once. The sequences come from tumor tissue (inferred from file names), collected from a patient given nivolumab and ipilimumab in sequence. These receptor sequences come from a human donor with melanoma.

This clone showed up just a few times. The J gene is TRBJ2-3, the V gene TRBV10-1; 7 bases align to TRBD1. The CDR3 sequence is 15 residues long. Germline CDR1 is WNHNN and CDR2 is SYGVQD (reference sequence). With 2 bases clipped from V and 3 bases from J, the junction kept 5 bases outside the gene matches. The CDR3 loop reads CASSEGDRVTDTQYF. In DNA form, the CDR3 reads TGCGCCAGCAGTGAGGGAGACAGGGTGACAGATACGCAGTATTTT.

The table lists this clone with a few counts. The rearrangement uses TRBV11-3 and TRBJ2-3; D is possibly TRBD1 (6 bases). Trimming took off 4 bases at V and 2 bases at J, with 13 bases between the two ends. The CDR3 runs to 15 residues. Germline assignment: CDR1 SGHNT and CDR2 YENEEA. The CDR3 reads CASSSTGTATDTQYF. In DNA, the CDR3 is TGTGCCAGCAGCTCAACAGGGACCGCCACAGATACGCAGTATTTT.

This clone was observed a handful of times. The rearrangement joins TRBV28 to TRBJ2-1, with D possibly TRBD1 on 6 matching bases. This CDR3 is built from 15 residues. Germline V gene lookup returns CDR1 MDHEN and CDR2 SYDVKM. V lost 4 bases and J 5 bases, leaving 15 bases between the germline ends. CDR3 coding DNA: TGTGCCAGCAGTTCCAACCTTTGGACAGACAATGAGCAGTTCTTC. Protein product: CASSSNLWTDNEQFF.

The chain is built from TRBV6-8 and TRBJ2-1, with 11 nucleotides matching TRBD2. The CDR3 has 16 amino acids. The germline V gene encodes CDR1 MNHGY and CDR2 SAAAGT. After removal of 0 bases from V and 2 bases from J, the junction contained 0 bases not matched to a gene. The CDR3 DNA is TGTGCCAGCAGTTACTCGACTAGCGGGGCCTACAATGAGCAGTTCTTC. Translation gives CASSYSTSGAYNEQFF.

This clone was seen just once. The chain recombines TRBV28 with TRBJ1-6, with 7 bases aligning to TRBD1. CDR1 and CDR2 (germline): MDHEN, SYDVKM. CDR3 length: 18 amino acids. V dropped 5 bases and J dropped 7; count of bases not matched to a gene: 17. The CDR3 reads CASSPPTGQSEGNSPLHF. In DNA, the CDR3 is TGTGCCAGCAGTCCACCGACAGGGCAGAGTGAGGGGAATTCACCCCTCCACTTT.

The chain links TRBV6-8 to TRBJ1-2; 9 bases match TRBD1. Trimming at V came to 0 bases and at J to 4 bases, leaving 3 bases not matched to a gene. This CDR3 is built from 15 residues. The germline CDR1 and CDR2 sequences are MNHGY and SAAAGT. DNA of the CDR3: TGTGCCAGCAGTTACTCCGGGACAGGGATCTATGGCTACACCTTC. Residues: CASSYSGTGIYGYTF.

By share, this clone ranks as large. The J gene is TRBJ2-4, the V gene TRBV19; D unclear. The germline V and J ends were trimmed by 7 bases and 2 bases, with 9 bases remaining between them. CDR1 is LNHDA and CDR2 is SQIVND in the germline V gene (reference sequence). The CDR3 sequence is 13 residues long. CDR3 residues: CASTPSTKNIQYF. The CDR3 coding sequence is TGTGCCAGTACCCCCTCGACCAAAAACATTCAGTACTTC.

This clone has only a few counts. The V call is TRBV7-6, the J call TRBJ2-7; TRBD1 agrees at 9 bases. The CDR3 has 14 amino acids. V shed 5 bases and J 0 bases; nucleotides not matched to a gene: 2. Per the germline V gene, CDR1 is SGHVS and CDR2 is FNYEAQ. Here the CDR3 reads CASSDRGGSYEQYF. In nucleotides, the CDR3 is TGTGCCAGCAGCGACAGGGGGGGCTCCTACGAGCAGTACTTC.